This note documents a single T cell receptor (beta chain) sequence. Its target is unknown. V lost 4 bases to trimming and J lost 5 bases; unmatched junction nucleotides: 16. Germline assignment: CDR1 SGHRS and CDR2 YFSETQ. CDR3 length: 18 amino acids. This specimen comes from a study of cytomegalovirus exposure and HLA in healthy donors. Amplification used 60 Vbeta primers and 13 Jbeta primers. Repertoires were generated with immunoSEQ multiplex PCR, while TCRdb's copy carries only in-frame clones and drops some. The sample lists roughly 160,000 clones, around nine tenths occurring once. Notes on the study in general: Despite most TCR sequences being rare, some public TCRs occurred in many donors. When a later analysis compared HLA-associated TCR beta chains with equally common others, the HLA-associated chains turned out to be more clonally expanded and to have lower generation probabilities.

The receptor was derived from a woman aged 25-40 years in good health and CMV-seronegative. The sample taken for sequencing was PBMCs. The rearrangement joins TRBV5-1 to TRBJ1-1, with 11 bases lining up with TRBD1. The CDR3 here is CASSGRYRTGGTGTEAFF. In DNA, the CDR3 is TGCGCCAGCAGCGGACGATACCGGACAGGGGGCACAGGAACTGAAGCTTTCTTT.